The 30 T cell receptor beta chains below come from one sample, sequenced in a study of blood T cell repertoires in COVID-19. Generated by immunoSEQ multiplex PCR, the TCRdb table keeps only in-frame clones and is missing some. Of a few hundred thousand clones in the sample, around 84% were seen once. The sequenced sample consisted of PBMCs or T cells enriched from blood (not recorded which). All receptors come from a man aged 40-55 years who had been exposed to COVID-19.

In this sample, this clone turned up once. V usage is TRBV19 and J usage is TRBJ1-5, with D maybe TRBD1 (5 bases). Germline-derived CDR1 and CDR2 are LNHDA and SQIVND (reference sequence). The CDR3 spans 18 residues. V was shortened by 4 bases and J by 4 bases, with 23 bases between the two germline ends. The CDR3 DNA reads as TGTGCCAGTAGTAAGGGGATCCGGGGGGGGTTCGCAAATCAGCCCCAGCATTTT. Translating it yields CASSKGIRGGFANQPQHF.

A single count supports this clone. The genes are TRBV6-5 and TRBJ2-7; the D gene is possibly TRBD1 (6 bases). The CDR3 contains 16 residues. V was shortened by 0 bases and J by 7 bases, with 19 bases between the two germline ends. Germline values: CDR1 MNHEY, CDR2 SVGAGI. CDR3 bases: TGTGCCAGCAGTTACTCATCACAGGGAACTTCTGAGGAGCAGTACTTC. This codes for CASSYSSQGTSEEQYF.

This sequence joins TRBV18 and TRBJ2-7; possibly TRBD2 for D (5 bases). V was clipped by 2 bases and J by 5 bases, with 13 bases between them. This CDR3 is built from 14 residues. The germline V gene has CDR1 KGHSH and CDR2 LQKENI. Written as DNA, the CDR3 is TGTGCCAGCTCACCAGAGGTCGGGGTCCACGAGCAGTACTTC. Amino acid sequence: CASSPEVGVHEQYF.

The CDR3 protein is CASSAQGAGNTIYF. CDR3 DNA sequence: TGCGCCAGCAGCGCTCAGGGGGCGGGAAACACCATATATTTT. The rearrangement uses TRBV5-1 and TRBJ1-3; TRBD1 matches at 8 bases. The CDR3 is made up of 14 amino acids. Germline loops: CDR1 SGHRS, CDR2 YFSETQ. The V and J ends lost 4 bases and 4 bases, in that order; junction bases with no gene match: 4.

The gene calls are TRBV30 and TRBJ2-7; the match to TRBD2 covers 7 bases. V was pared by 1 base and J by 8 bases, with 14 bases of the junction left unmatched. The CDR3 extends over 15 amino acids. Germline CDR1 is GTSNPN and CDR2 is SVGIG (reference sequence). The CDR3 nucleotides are TGTGCCTGGAGTGGTAGGGCCTGGCGGGAGTTACAGCAGTACTTC. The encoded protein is CAWSGRAWRELQQYF. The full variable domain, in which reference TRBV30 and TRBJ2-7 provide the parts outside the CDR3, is SQTIHQWPATLVQPVGSPLSLECTVEGTSNPNLYWYRQAAGRGLQLLFYSVGIGQISSEVPQNLSASRPQDRQFILSSKKLLLSDSGFYLCAWSGRAWRELQQYFGPGTRLTVT.

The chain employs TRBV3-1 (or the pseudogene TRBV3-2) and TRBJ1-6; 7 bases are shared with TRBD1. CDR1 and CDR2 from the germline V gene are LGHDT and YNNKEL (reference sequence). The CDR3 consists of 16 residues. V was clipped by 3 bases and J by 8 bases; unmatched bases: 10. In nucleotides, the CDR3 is TGTGCCAGCAGCCAGACAGGGACCCTCGTGGATTCACCCCTCCACTTT. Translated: CASSQTGTLVDSPLHF.

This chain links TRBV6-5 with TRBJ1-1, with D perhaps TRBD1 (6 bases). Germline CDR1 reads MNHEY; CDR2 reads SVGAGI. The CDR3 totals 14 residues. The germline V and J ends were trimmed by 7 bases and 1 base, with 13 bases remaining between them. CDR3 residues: CASTTGTTNTEAFF. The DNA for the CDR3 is TGTGCCAGCACCACCGGGACAACGAACACTGAAGCTTTCTTT.

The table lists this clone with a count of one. CDR3 bases: TGTGCCAGCAGCCTTGACAGCAACACTGAAGCTTTCTTT. This translates into CASSLDSNTEAFF. The chain links TRBV7-3 to TRBJ1-1; D is perhaps TRBD1 (5 bases). The CDR3 contains 13 residues. Trimming took 5 bases from V and 2 from J, leaving 9 bases between them. Germline V gives CDR1 SGHTA, CDR2 FQGTGA.

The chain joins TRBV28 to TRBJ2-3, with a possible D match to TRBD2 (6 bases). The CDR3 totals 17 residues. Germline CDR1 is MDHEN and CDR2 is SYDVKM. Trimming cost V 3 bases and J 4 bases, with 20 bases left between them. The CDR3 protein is CASSFLRRTGVADTQYF. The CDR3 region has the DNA TGTGCCAGCAGTTTTCTCAGACGAACGGGAGTCGCAGATACGCAGTATTTT.

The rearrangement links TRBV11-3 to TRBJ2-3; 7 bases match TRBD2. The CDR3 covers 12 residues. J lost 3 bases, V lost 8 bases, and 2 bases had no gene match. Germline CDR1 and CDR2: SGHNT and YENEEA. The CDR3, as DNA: TGTGCCAGCGCGGGAGTTACAGATACGCAGTATTTT. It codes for CASAGVTDTQYF.

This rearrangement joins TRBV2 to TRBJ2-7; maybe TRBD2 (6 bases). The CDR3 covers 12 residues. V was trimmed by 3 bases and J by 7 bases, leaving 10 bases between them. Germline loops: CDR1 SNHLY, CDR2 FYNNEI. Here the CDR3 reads CASSDFGTEQYF. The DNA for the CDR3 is TGTGCCAGCAGTGATTTTGGGACTGAGCAGTACTTC.

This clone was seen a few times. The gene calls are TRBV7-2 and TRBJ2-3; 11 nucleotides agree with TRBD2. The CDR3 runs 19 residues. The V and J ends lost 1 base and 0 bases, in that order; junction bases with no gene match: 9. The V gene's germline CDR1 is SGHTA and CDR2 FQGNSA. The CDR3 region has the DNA TGTGCCAGCAGCTTAGGCTTCGGGACTAGCGGAACTAGCACAGATACGCAGTATTTT. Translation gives CASSLGFGTSGTSTDTQYF.

The CDR3 reads CASSPAWTGIGLHF. The CDR3 region has the DNA TGTGCCAGCAGCCCAGCCTGGACAGGCATTGGGCTCCACTTT. This chain connects TRBV11-3 to TRBJ1-6; 7 nucleotides align to TRBD1. Trimming removed 5 bases from V and 16 bases from J; junction bases left unmatched: 14. Per the germline V gene, CDR1 is SGHNT and CDR2 is YENEEA. The length of the CDR3 is 14 residues.

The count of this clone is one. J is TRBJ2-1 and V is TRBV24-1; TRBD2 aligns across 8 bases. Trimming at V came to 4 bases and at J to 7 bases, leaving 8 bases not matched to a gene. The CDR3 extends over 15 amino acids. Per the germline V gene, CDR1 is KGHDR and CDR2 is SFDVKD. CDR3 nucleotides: TGTGCCACCAGTGACGGGGGGGGCAGGGTGAATGAGCAGTTCTTC. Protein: CATSDGGGRVNEQFF.

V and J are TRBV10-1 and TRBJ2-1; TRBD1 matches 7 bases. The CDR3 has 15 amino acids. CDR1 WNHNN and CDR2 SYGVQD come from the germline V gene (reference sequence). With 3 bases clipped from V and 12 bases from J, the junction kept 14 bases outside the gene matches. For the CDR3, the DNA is TGCGCCAGCAGTGAATTGGGACAGCCCACGCTTGTGCAGTTCTTC. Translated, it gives CASSELGQPTLVQFF.

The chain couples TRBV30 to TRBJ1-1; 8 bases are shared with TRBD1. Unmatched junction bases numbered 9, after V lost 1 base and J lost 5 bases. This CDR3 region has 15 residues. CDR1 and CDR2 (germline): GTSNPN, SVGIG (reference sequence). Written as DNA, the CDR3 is TGTGCCTGGAGTGCCTTACAGGGGGGGATGACTGAAGCTTTCTTT. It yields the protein CAWSALQGGMTEAFF.

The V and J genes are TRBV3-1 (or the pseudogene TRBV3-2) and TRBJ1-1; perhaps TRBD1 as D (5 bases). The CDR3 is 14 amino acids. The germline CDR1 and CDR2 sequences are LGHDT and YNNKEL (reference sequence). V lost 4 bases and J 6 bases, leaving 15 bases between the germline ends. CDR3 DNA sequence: TGTGCCAGCAGCCGGGACGGACTAACATCTGAAGCTTTCTTT. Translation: CASSRDGLTSEAFF.

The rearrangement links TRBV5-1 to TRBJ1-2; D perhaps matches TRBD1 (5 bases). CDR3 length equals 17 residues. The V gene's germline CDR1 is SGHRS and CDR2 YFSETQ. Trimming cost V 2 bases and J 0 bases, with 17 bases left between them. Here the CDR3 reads CASSLGDFMLANYGYTF. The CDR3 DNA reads TGCGCCAGCAGCTTAGGGGATTTCATGCTAGCTAACTATGGCTACACCTTC.

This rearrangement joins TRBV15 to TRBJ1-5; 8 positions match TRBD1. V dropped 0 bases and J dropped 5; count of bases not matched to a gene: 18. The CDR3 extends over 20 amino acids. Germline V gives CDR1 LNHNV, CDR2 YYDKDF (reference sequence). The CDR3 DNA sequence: TGTGCCACCAGCAGAGATCGCTGGAAACAGGGGGGGCTTGGGGATCAGCCCCAGCATTTT. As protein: CATSRDRWKQGGLGDQPQHF.

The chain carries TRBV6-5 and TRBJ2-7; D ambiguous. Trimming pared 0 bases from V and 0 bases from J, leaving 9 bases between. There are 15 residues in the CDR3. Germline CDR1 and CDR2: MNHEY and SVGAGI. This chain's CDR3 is CASSYSYGSSYEQYF. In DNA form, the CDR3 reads TGTGCCAGCAGTTACTCGTATGGCAGCTCCTACGAGCAGTACTTC.

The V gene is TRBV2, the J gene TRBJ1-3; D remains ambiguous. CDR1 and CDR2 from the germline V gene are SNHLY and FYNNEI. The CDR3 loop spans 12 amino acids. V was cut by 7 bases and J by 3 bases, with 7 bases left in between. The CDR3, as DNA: TGTGCCAGCACGAACAGTGGAAACACCATATATTTT. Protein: CASTNSGNTIYF.

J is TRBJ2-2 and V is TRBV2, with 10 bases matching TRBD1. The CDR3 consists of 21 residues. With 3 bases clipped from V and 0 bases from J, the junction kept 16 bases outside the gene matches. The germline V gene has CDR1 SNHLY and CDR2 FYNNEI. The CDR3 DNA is TGTGCCAGCAGTGACTTAGTGGACAGGGGGAACTTAATTGCGAACACCGGGGAGCTGTTTTTT. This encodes CASSDLVDRGNLIANTGELFF.

The CDR3 sequence is CASSQTGGSGEQYF. The CDR3 DNA is TGTGCCAGTAGTCAGACAGGGGGGTCGGGCGAGCAGTACTTC. This rearrangement joins TRBV19 to TRBJ2-7, with 9 bases fitting TRBD1. The V and J ends lost 5 bases and 6 bases, in that order; junction bases with no gene match: 8. This CDR3 contains 14 residues. Germline values: CDR1 LNHDA, CDR2 SQIVND (reference sequence).

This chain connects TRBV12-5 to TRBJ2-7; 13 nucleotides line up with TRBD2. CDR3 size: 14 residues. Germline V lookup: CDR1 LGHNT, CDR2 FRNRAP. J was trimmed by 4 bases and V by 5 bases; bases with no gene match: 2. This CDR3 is CASGMGLAGYEQYF. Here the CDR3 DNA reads TGTGCTAGTGGTATGGGACTAGCGGGATACGAGCAGTACTTC.

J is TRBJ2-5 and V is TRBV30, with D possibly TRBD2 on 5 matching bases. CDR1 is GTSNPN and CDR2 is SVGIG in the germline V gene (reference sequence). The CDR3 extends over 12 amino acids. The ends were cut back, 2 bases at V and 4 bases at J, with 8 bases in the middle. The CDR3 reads CAWSRGLETQYF. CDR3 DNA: TGTGCCTGGAGTCGGGGATTAGAGACCCAGTACTTC.

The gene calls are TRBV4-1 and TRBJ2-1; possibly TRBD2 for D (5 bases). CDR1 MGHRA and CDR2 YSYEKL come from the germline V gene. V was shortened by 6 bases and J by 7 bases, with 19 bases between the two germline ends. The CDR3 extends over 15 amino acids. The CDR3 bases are TGCGCCAGCAGAGGCGGAGGAGTACCCCTTAATGAGCAGTTCTTC. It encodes CASRGGGVPLNEQFF.

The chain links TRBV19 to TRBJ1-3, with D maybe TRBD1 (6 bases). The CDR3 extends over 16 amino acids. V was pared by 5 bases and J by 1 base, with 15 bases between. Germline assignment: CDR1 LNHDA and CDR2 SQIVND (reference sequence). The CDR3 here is CASSSGGATSGNTIYF. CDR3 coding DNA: TGTGCCAGTAGTTCTGGGGGCGCGACGTCTGGAAACACCATATATTTT.

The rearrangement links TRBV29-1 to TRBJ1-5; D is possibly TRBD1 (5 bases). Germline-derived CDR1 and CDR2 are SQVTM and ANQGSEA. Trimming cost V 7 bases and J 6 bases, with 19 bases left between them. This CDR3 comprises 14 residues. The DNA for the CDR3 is TGCAGCGCTCAGTTCGGGGGTGGCGGTCAGCCCCAGCATTTT. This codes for CSAQFGGGGQPQHF.

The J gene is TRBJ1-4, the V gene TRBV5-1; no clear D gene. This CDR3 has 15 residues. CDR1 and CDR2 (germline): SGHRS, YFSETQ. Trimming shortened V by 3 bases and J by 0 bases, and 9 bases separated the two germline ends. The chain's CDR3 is CASSYPEATNEKLFF. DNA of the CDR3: TGCGCCAGCAGCTACCCAGAAGCAACTAATGAAAAACTGTTTTTT.

For the CDR3, the DNA is TGTGCCAGCACCTCCACCCGGTCCGGGATCGAGCAGTACTTC. This encodes CASTSTRSGIEQYF. The chain is built from TRBV2 and TRBJ2-7; tentatively, D is TRBD2 (5 bases). The germline gives CDR1 SNHLY, CDR2 FYNNEI. This CDR3 spans 14 amino acids. V gave up 7 bases and J gave up 6 bases, with 19 bases separating them.